Shown below are 4 T cell receptor beta chains from a single sample sequenced in a study of identical twins. TCRdb analysed the 5' RACE reads with MiXCR anew, one entry per CDR3 protein. Seen here are around 1.7 million distinct CDR3 sequences, under 35% observed once, and the top ten hold over 0.25%. Material for sequencing was cord blood. These receptors came from a newborn girl in good health.

The genes are TRBV25-1 and TRBJ2-3; TRBD1 agrees at 9 bases. The CDR3 sequence is 16 residues long. Germline V gene data show CDR1 as MGHDK and CDR2 as SYGVNS. The J segment lost 6 bases and the V segment lost 3 bases, leaving 10 bases of the junction unmatched. The CDR3 DNA is TGTGCCAGCAGTGAGGTCCGACAGGGGGAGGGTGATACGCAGTATTTT. Its translation: CASSEVRQGEGDTQYF.

This clonotype was detected many times. The chain recombines TRBV4-1 with TRBJ2-4, with 7 bases that match TRBD1. Germline loops: CDR1 MGHRA, CDR2 YSYEKL. V shed 0 bases and J 8 bases; nucleotides not matched to a gene: 4. The CDR3 runs 14 residues. The CDR3 sequence is CASSQDHRGDIQYF. The CDR3 DNA sequence: TGCGCCAGCAGCCAAGACCACAGGGGAGACATTCAGTACTTC.

This rearrangement joins TRBV20-1 to TRBJ2-4; D is unresolved. Trimming took 6 bases from V and 0 from J, leaving 18 bases between them. This CDR3 has 16 amino acids. Germline CDR1 reads DFQATT; CDR2 reads SNEGSKA (reference sequence). Here the CDR3 DNA reads TGCAGTGCCATATACTTTCAGGAATTAGCCAAAAACATTCAGTACTTC. Protein sequence: CSAIYFQELAKNIQYF.

This clonotype turned up a few times. This chain connects TRBV11-1 to TRBJ2-5; D is ambiguous. The CDR3 covers 14 residues. Germline loops: CDR1 SGHAT, CDR2 FQDESV (reference sequence). The V end lost 5 bases, the J end lost 1 base, and 11 bases lay between the germline ends. In nucleotides, the CDR3 is TGTGCCAGCAGCCCCGAGGAACTCCAAGAGACCCAGTACTTC. This translates into CASSPEELQETQYF.